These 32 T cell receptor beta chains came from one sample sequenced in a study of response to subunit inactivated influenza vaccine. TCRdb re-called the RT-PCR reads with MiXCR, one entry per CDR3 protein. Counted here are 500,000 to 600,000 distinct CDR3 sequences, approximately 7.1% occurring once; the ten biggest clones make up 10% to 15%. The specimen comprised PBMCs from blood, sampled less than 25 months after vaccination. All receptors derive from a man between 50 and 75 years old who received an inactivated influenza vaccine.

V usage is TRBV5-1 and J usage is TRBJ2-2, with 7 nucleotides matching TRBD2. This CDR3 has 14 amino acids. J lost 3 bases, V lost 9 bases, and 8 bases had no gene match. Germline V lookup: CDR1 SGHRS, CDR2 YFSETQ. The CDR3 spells CATRWEGYTGELFF. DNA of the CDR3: TGCGCCACCAGATGGGAGGGATACACCGGGGAGCTGTTTTTT.

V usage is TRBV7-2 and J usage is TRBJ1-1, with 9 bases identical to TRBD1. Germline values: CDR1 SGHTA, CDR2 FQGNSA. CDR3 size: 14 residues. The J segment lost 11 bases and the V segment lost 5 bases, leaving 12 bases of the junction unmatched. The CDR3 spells CASSPQGASRDAFF. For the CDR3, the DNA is TGTGCCAGCAGCCCACAGGGGGCATCAAGGGATGCTTTCTTT.

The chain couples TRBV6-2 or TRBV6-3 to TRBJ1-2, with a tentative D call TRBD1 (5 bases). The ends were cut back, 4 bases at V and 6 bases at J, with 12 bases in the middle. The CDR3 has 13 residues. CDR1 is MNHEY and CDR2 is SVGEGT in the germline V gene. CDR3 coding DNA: TGTGCCAGCAGTTGGACACAAGGCCATGGCTACACCTTC. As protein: CASSWTQGHGYTF.

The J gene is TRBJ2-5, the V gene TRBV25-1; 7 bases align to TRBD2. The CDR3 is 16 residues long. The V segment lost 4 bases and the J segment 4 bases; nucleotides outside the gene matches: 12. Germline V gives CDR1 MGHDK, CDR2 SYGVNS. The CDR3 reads CASSGGGASIRETQYF. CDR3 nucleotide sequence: TGTGCCAGCAGTGGGGGGGGAGCGTCAATACGAGAGACCCAGTACTTC.

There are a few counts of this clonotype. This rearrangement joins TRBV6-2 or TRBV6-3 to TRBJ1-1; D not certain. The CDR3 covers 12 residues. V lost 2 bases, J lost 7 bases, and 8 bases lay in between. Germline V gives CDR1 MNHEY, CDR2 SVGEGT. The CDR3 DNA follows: TGTGCCAGCAGTTACCTTGGGGTTGAAGCTTTCTTT. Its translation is CASSYLGVEAFF.

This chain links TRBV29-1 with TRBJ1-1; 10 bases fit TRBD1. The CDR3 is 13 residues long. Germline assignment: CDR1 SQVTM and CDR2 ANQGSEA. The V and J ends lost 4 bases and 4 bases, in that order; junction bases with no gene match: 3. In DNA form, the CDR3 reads TGCAGCGTTGCGGGACAGGGGAGCACTGAAGCTTTCTTT. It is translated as CSVAGQGSTEAFF.

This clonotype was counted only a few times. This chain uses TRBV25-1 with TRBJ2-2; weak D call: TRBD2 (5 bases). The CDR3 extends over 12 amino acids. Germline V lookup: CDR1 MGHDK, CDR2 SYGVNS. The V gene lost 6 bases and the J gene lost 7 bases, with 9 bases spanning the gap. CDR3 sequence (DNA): TGTGCCAGCAGATCGAGCGGCGGGGAGCTGTTTTTT. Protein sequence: CASRSSGGELFF. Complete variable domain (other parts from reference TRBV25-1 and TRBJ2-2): EADIYQTPRYLVIGTGKKITLECSQTMGHDKMYWYQQDPGMELHLIHYSYGVNSTEKGDLSSESTVSRIRTEHFPLTLESARPSHTSQYLCASRSSGGELFFGEGSRLTVL.

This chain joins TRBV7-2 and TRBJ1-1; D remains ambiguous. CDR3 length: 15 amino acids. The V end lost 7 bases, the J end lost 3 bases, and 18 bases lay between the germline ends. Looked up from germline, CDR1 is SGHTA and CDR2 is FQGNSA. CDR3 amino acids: CASTTGDQTYTEAFF. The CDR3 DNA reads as TGTGCCAGCACCACTGGGGATCAGACATACACTGAAGCTTTCTTT. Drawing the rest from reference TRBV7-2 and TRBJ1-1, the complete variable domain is GAGVSQSPSNKVTEKGKDVELRCDPISGHTALYWYRQSLGQGLEFLIYFQGNSAPDKSGLPSDRFSAERTGGSVSTLTIQRTQQEDSAVYLCASTTGDQTYTEAFFGQGTRLTVV.

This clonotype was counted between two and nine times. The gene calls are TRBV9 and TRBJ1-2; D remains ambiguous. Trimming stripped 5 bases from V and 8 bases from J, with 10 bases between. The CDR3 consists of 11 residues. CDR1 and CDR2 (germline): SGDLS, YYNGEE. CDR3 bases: TGTGCCAGCAGTTTTGACATGGGCTACACCTTC. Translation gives CASSFDMGYTF.

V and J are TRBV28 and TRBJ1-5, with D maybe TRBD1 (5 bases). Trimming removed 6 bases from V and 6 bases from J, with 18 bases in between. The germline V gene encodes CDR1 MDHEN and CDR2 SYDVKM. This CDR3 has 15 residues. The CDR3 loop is CASRSQGGVGQPQHF. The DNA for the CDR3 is TGTGCCAGCAGGTCGCAGGGTGGGGTTGGTCAGCCCCAGCATTTT.

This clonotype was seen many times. CDR3 region: CASSSISDGNYGYTF. The CDR3 DNA is TGTGCCAGCAGCTCAATATCGGACGGAAACTATGGCTACACCTTC. The chain has TRBV7-9 and TRBJ1-2; no definite D call. Between the trimmed V and J ends, which lost 4 bases and 2 bases, there was a span of 14 bases. CDR3 length: 15 residues. CDR1 and CDR2 from the germline V gene are SEHNR and FQNEAQ (reference sequence).

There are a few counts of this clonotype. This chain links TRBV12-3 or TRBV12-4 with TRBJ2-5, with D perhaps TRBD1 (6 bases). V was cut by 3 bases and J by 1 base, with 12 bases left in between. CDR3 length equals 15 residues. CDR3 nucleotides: TGTGCCAGCAGTTTCGGGGACATCTCCCAAGAGACCCAGTACTTC. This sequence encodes CASSFGDISQETQYF.

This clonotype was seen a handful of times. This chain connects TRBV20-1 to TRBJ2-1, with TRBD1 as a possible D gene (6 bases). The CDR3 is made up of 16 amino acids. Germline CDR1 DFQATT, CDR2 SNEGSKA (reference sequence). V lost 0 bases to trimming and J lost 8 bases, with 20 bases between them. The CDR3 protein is CSARDSGGQWGYEQFF. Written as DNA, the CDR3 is TGCAGTGCTAGAGATAGTGGCGGACAGTGGGGCTATGAGCAGTTCTTC.

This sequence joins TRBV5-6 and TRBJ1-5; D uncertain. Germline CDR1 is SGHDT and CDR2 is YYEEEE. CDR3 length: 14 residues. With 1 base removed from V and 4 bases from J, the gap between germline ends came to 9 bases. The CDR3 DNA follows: TGTGCCAGCAGCTTGTTCTTCGGAAATCAGCCCCAGCATTTT. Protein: CASSLFFGNQPQHF.

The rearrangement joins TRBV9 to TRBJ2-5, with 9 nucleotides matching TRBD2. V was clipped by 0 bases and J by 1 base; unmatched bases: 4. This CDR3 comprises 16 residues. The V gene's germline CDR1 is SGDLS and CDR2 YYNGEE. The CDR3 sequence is CASSVGPTSGQETQYF. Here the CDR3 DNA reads TGTGCCAGCAGCGTAGGACCGACTAGCGGCCAAGAGACCCAGTACTTC.

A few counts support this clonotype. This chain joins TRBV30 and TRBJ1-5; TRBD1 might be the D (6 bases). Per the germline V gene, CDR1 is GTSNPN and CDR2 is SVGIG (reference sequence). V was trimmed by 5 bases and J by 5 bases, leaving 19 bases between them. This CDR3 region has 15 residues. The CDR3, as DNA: TGTGCCTGGTCCGGGGGGCAGGGTCGTCATCAGCCCCAGCATTTT. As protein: CAWSGGQGRHQPQHF.

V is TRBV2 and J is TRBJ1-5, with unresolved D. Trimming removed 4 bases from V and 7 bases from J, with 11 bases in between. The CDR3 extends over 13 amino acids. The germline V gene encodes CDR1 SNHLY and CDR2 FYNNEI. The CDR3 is CASSADGGQPQHF. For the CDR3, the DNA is TGTGCCAGCAGTGCAGACGGAGGGCAGCCCCAGCATTTT. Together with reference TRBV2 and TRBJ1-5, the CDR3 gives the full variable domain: EPEVTQTPSHQVTQMGQEVILRCVPISNHLYFYWYRQILGQKVEFLVSFYNNEISEKSEIFDDQFSVERPDGSNFTLKIRSTKLEDSAMYFCASSADGGQPQHFGDGTRLSIL.

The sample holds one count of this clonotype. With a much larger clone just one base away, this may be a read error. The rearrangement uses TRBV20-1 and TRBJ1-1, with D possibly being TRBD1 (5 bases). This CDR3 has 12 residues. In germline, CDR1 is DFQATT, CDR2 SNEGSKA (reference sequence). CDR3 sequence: CSAQGRNSEAFF. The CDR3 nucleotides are TGCAGTGCTCAGGGAAGGAACTCTGAAGCTTTCTTT.

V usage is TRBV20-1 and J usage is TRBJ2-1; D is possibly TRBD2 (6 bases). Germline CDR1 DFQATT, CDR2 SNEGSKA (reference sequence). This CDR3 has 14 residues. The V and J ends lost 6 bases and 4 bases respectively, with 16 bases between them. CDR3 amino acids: CSAPLGGSYNEQFF. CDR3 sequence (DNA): TGCAGTGCGCCCCTCGGGGGAAGTTACAATGAGCAGTTCTTC.

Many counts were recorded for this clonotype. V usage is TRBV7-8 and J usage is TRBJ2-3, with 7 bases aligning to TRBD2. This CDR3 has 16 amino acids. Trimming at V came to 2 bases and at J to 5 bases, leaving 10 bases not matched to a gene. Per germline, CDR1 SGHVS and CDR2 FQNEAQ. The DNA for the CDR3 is TGTGCCAGCAGCTTACAGACTAGCTGGAGTGGAGATACGCAGTATTTT. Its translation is CASSLQTSWSGDTQYF.

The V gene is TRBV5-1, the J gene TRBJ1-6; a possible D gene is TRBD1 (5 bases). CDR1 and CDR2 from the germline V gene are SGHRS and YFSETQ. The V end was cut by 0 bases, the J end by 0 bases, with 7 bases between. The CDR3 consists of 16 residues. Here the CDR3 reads CASSLGTISYNSPLHF. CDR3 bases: TGCGCCAGCAGCTTGGGGACAATCTCCTATAATTCACCCCTCCACTTT.

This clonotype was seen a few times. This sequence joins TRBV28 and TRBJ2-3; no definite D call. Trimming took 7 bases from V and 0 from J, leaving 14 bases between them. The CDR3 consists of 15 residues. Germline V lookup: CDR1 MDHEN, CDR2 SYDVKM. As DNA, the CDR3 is TGTGCCAGCAAGAACAGCCTTCTGAGCACAGATACGCAGTATTTT. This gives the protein CASKNSLLSTDTQYF.

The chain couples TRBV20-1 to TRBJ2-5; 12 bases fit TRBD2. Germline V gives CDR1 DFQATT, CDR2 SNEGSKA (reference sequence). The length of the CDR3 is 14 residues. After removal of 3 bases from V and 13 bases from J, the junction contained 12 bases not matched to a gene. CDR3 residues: CSASPPLAGGNRYF. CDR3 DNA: TGCAGTGCTAGTCCACCTCTAGCGGGGGGGAATCGGTACTTC.

CDR3 nucleotides: TGTGCCAGCAGTATAAGACAGGGGGCAGATGAGCAGTTCTTC. Its translation: CASSIRQGADEQFF. This sequence joins TRBV6-1 and TRBJ2-1; 10 nucleotides line up with TRBD1. V lost 5 bases, J lost 8 bases, and 6 bases stayed unmatched. The germline V gene has CDR1 MNHNS and CDR2 SASEGT. The CDR3 contains 14 residues.

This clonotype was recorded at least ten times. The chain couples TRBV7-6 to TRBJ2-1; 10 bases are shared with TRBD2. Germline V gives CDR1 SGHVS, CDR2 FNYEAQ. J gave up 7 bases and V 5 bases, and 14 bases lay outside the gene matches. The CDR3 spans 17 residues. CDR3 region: CASSTHPPSGRRNEQFF. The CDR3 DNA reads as TGTGCCAGCAGCACCCACCCACCTAGCGGGAGAAGGAATGAGCAGTTCTTC.

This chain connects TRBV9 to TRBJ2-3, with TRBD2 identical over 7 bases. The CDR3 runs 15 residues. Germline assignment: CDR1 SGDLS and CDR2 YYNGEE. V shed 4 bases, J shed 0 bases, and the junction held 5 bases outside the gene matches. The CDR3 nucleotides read TGTGCCAGCAGCATCGATAGCGGGAGCACAGATACGCAGTATTTT. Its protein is CASSIDSGSTDTQYF. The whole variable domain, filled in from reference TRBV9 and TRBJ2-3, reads DSGVTQTPKHLITATGQRVTLRCSPRSGDLSVYWYQQSLDQGLQFLIQYYNGEERAKGNILERFSAQQFPDLHSELNLSSLELGDSALYFCASSIDSGSTDTQYFGPGTRLTVL.

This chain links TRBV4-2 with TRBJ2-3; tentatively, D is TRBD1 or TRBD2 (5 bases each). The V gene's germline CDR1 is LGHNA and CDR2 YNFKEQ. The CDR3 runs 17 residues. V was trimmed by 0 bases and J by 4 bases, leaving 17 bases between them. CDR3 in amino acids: CASSQDLRRGVADTQYF. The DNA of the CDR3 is TGTGCCAGCAGCCAAGATCTTAGGCGAGGGGTCGCAGATACGCAGTATTTT.

The CDR3 DNA reads TGCAGTGCTACGCCGGGGAATCCAACTGGGGCCAACGTCCTGACTTTC. Protein product: CSATPGNPTGANVLTF. The chain carries TRBV20-1 and TRBJ2-6; tentatively, D is TRBD2 (5 bases). The germline V gene encodes CDR1 DFQATT and CDR2 SNEGSKA (reference sequence). The V and J ends lost 4 bases and 2 bases respectively, with 15 bases between them. CDR3 length equals 16 residues.

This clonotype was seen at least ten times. The CDR3 region is CASSPRDGEAFF. The CDR3 DNA is TGTGCCAGCAGCCCCAGGGACGGTGAAGCTTTCTTT. V gene TRBV7-8 combines with J gene TRBJ1-1; tentatively, D is TRBD1 (5 bases). Germline-derived CDR1 and CDR2 are SGHVS and FQNEAQ. The CDR3 runs to 12 residues. V dropped 5 bases and J dropped 7 bases, with 11 bases sitting between them. Combining the CDR3 with reference TRBV7-8 and TRBJ1-1 gives the whole variable domain GAGVSQSPRYKVAKRGQDVALRCDPISGHVSLFWYQQALGQGPEFLTYFQNEAQLDKSGLPSDRFFAERPEGSVSTLKIQRTQQEDSAVYLCASSPRDGEAFFGQGTRLTVV.

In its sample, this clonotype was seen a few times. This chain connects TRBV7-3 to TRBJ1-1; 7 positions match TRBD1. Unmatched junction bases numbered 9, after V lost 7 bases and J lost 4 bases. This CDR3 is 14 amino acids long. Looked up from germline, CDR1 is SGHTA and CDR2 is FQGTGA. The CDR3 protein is CASKVSGQSTEAFF. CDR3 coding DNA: TGTGCCAGCAAGGTTTCGGGACAGTCCACTGAAGCTTTCTTT.

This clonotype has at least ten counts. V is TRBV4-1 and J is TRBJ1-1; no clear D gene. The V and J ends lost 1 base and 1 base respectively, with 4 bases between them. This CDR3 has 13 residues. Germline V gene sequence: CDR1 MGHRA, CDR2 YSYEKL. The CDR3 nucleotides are TGCGCCAGCAGCCAAGTTGGGAACACTGAAGCTTTCTTT. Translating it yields CASSQVGNTEAFF.

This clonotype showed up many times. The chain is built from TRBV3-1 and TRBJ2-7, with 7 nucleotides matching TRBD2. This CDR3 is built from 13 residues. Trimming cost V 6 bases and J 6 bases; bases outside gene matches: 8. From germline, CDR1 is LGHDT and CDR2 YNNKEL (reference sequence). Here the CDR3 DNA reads TGTGCCAGCAGTCTCCCAACTAGCGCCGAGCAGTACTTC. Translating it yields CASSLPTSAEQYF.